A single sample gave rise to the 8 T cell receptor beta chains below, sequenced in a study of control samples from healthy donors and cancer patients. The table came from immunoSEQ multiplex PCR; TCRdb's copy has only in-frame clones and leaves some out. The data contain 45,000 to 60,000 clones, around 87% of them seen just once; the ten biggest clones take up over 11%. Sequenced: PBMCs. These receptors all stem from a man aged 60-69 years with head and neck cancer.

The chain has TRBV29-1 and TRBJ2-3; D may be TRBD1 or TRBD2 (5 bases each). Per germline, CDR1 SQVTM and CDR2 ANQGSEA. V was trimmed by 0 bases and J by 1 base, leaving 17 bases between them. The CDR3 totals 17 residues. As DNA, the CDR3 is TGCAGCGTTGAAGATCCGAGGTCGGGGCAGGGCACAGATACGCAGTATTTT. Amino acid sequence: CSVEDPRSGQGTDTQYF.

A single count supports this clone. The chain links TRBV28 to TRBJ1-1, with D unclear. The CDR3 runs 17 residues. V was trimmed by 2 bases and J by 0 bases, leaving 16 bases between them. Germline V gives CDR1 MDHEN, CDR2 SYDVKM. CDR3 sequence reads: CASSLPTTGIMNTEAFF. The CDR3 DNA reads TGTGCCAGCAGTTTACCGACAACGGGGATAATGAACACTGAAGCTTTCTTT. The full variable domain, in which reference TRBV28 and TRBJ1-1 provide the parts outside the CDR3, is DVKVTQSSRYLVKRTGEKVFLECVQDMDHENMFWYRQDPGLGLRLIYFSYDVKMKEKGDIPEGYSVSREKKERFSLILESASTNQTSMYLCASSLPTTGIMNTEAFFGQGTRLTVV.

The chain recombines TRBV7-9 with TRBJ1-3; tentatively, D is TRBD1 (5 bases). Germline lookup yields CDR1 SEHNR and CDR2 FQNEAQ (reference sequence). Trimming shortened V by 2 bases and J by 1 base, and 18 bases separated the two germline ends. CDR3 length equals 18 residues. The CDR3 spells CASSLNFRQGRSGNTIYF. The CDR3 nucleotides read TGTGCCAGCAGCTTAAATTTTCGGCAGGGCAGGTCTGGAAACACCATATATTTT.

This chain connects TRBV18 to TRBJ2-1, with D possibly matching TRBD1 (6 bases). The CDR3 extends over 13 amino acids. V was pared by 1 base and J by 5 bases, with 6 bases between. The germline V gene has CDR1 KGHSH and CDR2 LQKENI. This CDR3 is CASSPRTDNEQFF. The CDR3 DNA reads TGTGCCAGCTCACCACGGACAGACAATGAGCAGTTCTTC. The full variable domain, completed using reference TRBV18 and TRBJ2-1, is NAGVMQNPRHLVRRRGQEARLRCSPMKGHSHVYWYRQLPEEGLKFMVYLQKENIIDESGMPKERFSAEFPKEGPSILRIQQVVRGDSAAYFCASSPRTDNEQFFGPGTRLTVL.

The rearrangement joins TRBV29-1 to TRBJ2-7; 11 nucleotides line up with TRBD1. CDR3 length equals 14 residues. After removal of 4 bases from V and 5 bases from J, the junction contained 7 bases not matched to a gene. CDR1 is SQVTM and CDR2 is ANQGSEA in the germline V gene. CDR3 sequence reads: CSVGGDRGVDEQYF. CDR3 DNA: TGCAGCGTTGGTGGGGACAGGGGGGTCGACGAGCAGTACTTC.

The gene calls are TRBV3-1 (or the pseudogene TRBV3-2) and TRBJ2-1; perhaps TRBD2 as D (6 bases). CDR3 size: 14 residues. From germline, CDR1 is LGHDT and CDR2 YNNKEL (reference sequence). The germline V and J ends were trimmed by 4 bases and 9 bases, with 16 bases remaining between them. This CDR3 reads CASSPGRSGGEQFF. The CDR3 DNA reads as TGTGCCAGCAGCCCAGGGAGGAGTGGCGGTGAGCAGTTCTTC.

The chain is built from TRBV18 and TRBJ1-1, with a weak D call TRBD1 (5 bases). In germline, CDR1 is KGHSH, CDR2 LQKENI. Trimming stripped 2 bases from V and 5 bases from J, with 15 bases between. This CDR3 has 15 residues. The CDR3 nucleotides are TGTGCCAGCTCACCAGACCACACGGGGCTGACTGAAGCTTTCTTT. It yields the protein CASSPDHTGLTEAFF.

Details on this clone: A junction end diverges from the germline sequence, so it may reflect a read error. The rearrangement links TRBV19 to TRBJ1-4; tentatively, D is TRBD1 (5 bases). The CDR3 runs to 14 residues. From germline, CDR1 is LNHDA and CDR2 SQIVND (reference sequence). The CDR3 protein is CASTPSQGGREMLF. CDR3 bases: TGTGCCAGTACCCCCTCGCAGGGTGGGAGAGAGATGCTTTTT.